These 9 T cell receptor beta chains came from one sample sequenced in a study of blood T cell repertoires in COVID-19. Sequencing was performed with immunoSEQ multiplex PCR; in TCRdb, only in-frame clones are kept and a portion is missing. The sample contains some 69,000 clones, approximately 92% of which appear only once. The sequenced sample consisted of peripheral blood. The receptor source for this set is a woman between 50 and 59 years old with active COVID-19.

This chain links TRBV2 with TRBJ2-7; D perhaps matches TRBD1 (7 bases). Germline V lookup: CDR1 SNHLY, CDR2 FYNNEI. This CDR3 comprises 15 residues. V lost 8 bases, J lost 6 bases, and 23 bases lay in between. This chain's CDR3 is CASGVIQRQGGEQYF. Written as DNA, the CDR3 is TGTGCCAGCGGTGTAATCCAGCGTCAGGGGGGCGAGCAGTACTTC. Supplemented by reference TRBV2 and TRBJ2-7, the full variable domain reads EPEVTQTPSHQVTQMGQEVILRCVPISNHLYFYWYRQILGQKVEFLVSFYNNEISEKSEIFDDQFSVERPDGSNFTLKIRSTKLEDSAMYFCASGVIQRQGGEQYFGPGTRLTVT.

This chain links TRBV6-2 or TRBV6-3 with TRBJ2-7; 7 bases line up with TRBD2. V dropped 0 bases and J dropped 3; count of bases not matched to a gene: 17. CDR3 length equals 19 residues. CDR1 and CDR2 (germline): MNHEY, SVGEGT. CDR3 residues: CASSYSIFRREGPFYEQYF. CDR3 DNA sequence: TGTGCCAGCAGTTACTCCATATTCAGAAGGGAGGGCCCCTTCTACGAGCAGTACTTC.

The V gene is TRBV15, the J gene TRBJ2-3; 12 bases are shared with TRBD2. Germline V gene sequence: CDR1 LNHNV, CDR2 YYDKDF (reference sequence). Trimming took 0 bases from V and 5 from J; bases not matched to a gene: 9. The CDR3 is made up of 18 amino acids. The CDR3 DNA sequence: TGTGCCACCAGCAGAGAGGAGAGTCTAGCGGGAGGGGTAGATACGCAGTATTTT. Protein sequence: CATSREESLAGGVDTQYF.

The V call is TRBV27, the J call TRBJ1-1; D is perhaps TRBD1 (5 bases). Germline V gives CDR1 MNHEY, CDR2 SMNVEV (reference sequence). This CDR3 is 11 amino acids long. V was cut by 10 bases and J by 3 bases, with 9 bases left in between. The CDR3 coding sequence is TGTGCCACGGGGGGGTACACTGAAGCTTTCTTT. This gives the protein CATGGYTEAFF.

J is TRBJ2-7 and V is TRBV3-1 (or the pseudogene TRBV3-2), with TRBD1 matching 8 bases. CDR1 and CDR2 (germline): LGHDT, YNNKEL (reference sequence). V gave up 1 base and J gave up 1 base; unmatched junction bases: 0. CDR3 length: 14 residues. CDR3 sequence reads: CASSQGTGSYEQYF. The CDR3 DNA reads TGTGCCAGCAGCCAAGGGACAGGGTCCTACGAGCAGTACTTC.

The chain carries TRBV5-5 and TRBJ1-3, with D maybe TRBD1 (6 bases). Trimming took off 1 base at V and 7 bases at J, with 15 bases between the two ends. CDR3 size: 15 residues. Per the germline V gene, CDR1 is SGHKS and CDR2 is YYEKEE (reference sequence). Here the CDR3 reads CASSLLQGVGNTIYF. For the CDR3, the DNA is TGTGCCAGCAGCTTGTTACAGGGTGTGGGGAACACCATATATTTT.

The chain is built from TRBV28 and TRBJ2-1; TRBD2 might be the D (6 bases). The CDR3 runs to 15 residues. Trimming left V 6 bases short and J 0 bases short, with 12 bases between. Germline V lookup: CDR1 MDHEN, CDR2 SYDVKM. The CDR3 DNA sequence: TGTGCCAGCAGCCTTAGCGGCAGCTCCTACAATGAGCAGTTCTTC. Its protein product is CASSLSGSSYNEQFF.

This clone has just one count. This chain connects TRBV3-1 (or the pseudogene TRBV3-2) to TRBJ2-1; no firm D call. CDR1 is LGHDT, CDR2 YNNKEL, per germline (reference sequence). V lost 1 base and J lost 5, with 15 bases in between. The CDR3 has 16 residues. The CDR3 nucleotides are TGTGCCAGCAGCCAAGCCCGAACGAGTTACGACAATGAGCAGTTCTTC. Protein product: CASSQARTSYDNEQFF.

J is TRBJ2-7 and V is TRBV19, with TRBD1 identical over 10 bases. The CDR3 runs 14 residues. The ends lost 7 bases at V and 4 bases at J; junction bases unmatched: 7. Germline assignment: CDR1 LNHDA and CDR2 SQIVND (reference sequence). The CDR3: CASKPGQGFYEQYF. In DNA form, the CDR3 reads TGTGCCAGTAAACCGGGACAGGGGTTTTACGAGCAGTACTTC.